The 10 T cell receptor beta chains below all came from one sample that was sequenced in a study of blood T cell repertoires in COVID-19. Libraries were prepared by immunoSEQ multiplex PCR; TCRdb keeps only in-frame clonotypes and omits some of them. The sample lists about 140,000 clones; over 65% were seen once. Source material: peripheral blood. The origin of the receptors is a man between 50 and 59 years old with acute or convalescent COVID-19.

The V and J genes are TRBV7-8 and TRBJ2-1; D may be TRBD1 (5 bases). The germline CDR1 and CDR2 sequences are SGHVS and FQNEAQ. V was clipped by 5 bases and J by 2 bases, with 10 bases between them. The CDR3 length is 14 residues. This chain's CDR3 is CASSQPGTYNEQFF. CDR3 nucleotides: TGTGCCAGCAGCCAACCAGGGACCTACAATGAGCAGTTCTTC.

The gene calls are TRBV5-1 and TRBJ1-1, with no clear D. Trimming shortened V by 2 bases and J by 4 bases, and 12 bases separated the two germline ends. CDR1 SGHRS and CDR2 YFSETQ come from the germline V gene. This CDR3 contains 14 residues. CDR3 DNA sequence: TGCGCCAGCAGCTTACAGCCCCTGGGCACTGAAGCTTTCTTT. Its protein is CASSLQPLGTEAFF.

The chain couples TRBV27 to TRBJ1-2; D unresolved. Trimming left V 2 bases short and J 3 bases short, with 7 bases between. CDR1 and CDR2 from the germline V gene are MNHEY and SMNVEV (reference sequence). CDR3 size: 13 residues. The CDR3 DNA reads TGTGCCAGCAGTTTACGCGGGGACTATGGCTACACCTTC. Amino acid sequence: CASSLRGDYGYTF.

The V gene is TRBV3-1 (or the pseudogene TRBV3-2), the J gene TRBJ1-2, with D possibly being TRBD1 (6 bases). Germline V lookup: CDR1 LGHDT, CDR2 YNNKEL (reference sequence). Deletions cut 1 base from V and 3 bases from J, with 12 bases between. The CDR3 has 15 residues. CDR3 loop: CASSQGAGAHYGYTF. CDR3 coding DNA: TGTGCCAGCAGCCAAGGGGCAGGGGCGCACTATGGCTACACCTTC.

This chain uses TRBV3-1 (or the pseudogene TRBV3-2) with TRBJ2-5; a possible D gene is TRBD1 (5 bases). CDR1 LGHDT and CDR2 YNNKEL come from the germline V gene (reference sequence). V shed 0 bases and J shed 5 bases, with 13 bases lying between them. The CDR3 contains 15 residues. For the CDR3, the DNA is TGTGCCAGCAGCCAAGATCGGCAGGGTGGGGAGACCCAGTACTTC. This sequence encodes CASSQDRQGGETQYF.

The chain is built from TRBV9 and TRBJ1-1; 10 nucleotides match TRBD1. There are 15 residues in the CDR3. J was trimmed by 5 bases and V by 4 bases; bases with no gene match: 8. The germline V gene has CDR1 SGDLS and CDR2 YYNGEE. The CDR3 sequence: CASSKVGQGGTEAFF. CDR3 nucleotide sequence: TGTGCCAGCAGCAAAGTAGGACAGGGGGGGACTGAAGCTTTCTTT. Full variable domain (missing parts from reference TRBV9 and TRBJ1-1): DSGVTQTPKHLITATGQRVTLRCSPRSGDLSVYWYQQSLDQGLQFLIQYYNGEERAKGNILERFSAQQFPDLHSELNLSSLELGDSALYFCASSKVGQGGTEAFFGQGTRLTVV.

The chain has TRBV5-6 and TRBJ1-4; 10 bases agree with TRBD1. The CDR3 sequence is 15 residues long. The J segment lost 6 bases and the V segment lost 2 bases, leaving 4 bases of the junction unmatched. Germline assignment: CDR1 SGHDT and CDR2 YYEEEE. The CDR3 loop reads CASSFLGTGDEKLFF. The CDR3 DNA follows: TGTGCCAGCAGCTTTTTAGGGACAGGGGATGAAAAACTGTTTTTT.

V is TRBV30 and J is TRBJ1-3; 7 positions match TRBD1. Per the germline V gene, CDR1 is GTSNPN and CDR2 is SVGIG (reference sequence). The CDR3 runs 16 residues. V lost 0 bases and J lost 0; bases outside the gene matches: 5. CDR3 loop: CAWSVQGSSSGNTIYF. The CDR3 bases are TGTGCCTGGAGTGTACAGGGGTCGAGCTCTGGAAACACCATATATTTT.

The chain recombines TRBV29-1 with TRBJ2-3; 12 bases fit TRBD1. The CDR3 has 14 amino acids. J gave up 4 bases and V 3 bases, and 2 bases lay outside the gene matches. Germline V lookup: CDR1 SQVTM, CDR2 ANQGSEA. Here the CDR3 DNA reads TGCAGCGTTGACCGGGACAGGGGGCCAGATACGCAGTATTTT. Protein product: CSVDRDRGPDTQYF.

The gene calls are TRBV3-1 (or the pseudogene TRBV3-2) and TRBJ1-1; TRBD1 matches 8 bases. This CDR3 region has 14 residues. V shed 4 bases and J 6 bases; nucleotides not matched to a gene: 7. Germline V gene sequence: CDR1 LGHDT, CDR2 YNNKEL (reference sequence). The CDR3 spells CASSRLSGGSEAFF. The CDR3 region has the DNA TGTGCCAGCAGCCGATTGTCAGGGGGCTCTGAAGCTTTCTTT.